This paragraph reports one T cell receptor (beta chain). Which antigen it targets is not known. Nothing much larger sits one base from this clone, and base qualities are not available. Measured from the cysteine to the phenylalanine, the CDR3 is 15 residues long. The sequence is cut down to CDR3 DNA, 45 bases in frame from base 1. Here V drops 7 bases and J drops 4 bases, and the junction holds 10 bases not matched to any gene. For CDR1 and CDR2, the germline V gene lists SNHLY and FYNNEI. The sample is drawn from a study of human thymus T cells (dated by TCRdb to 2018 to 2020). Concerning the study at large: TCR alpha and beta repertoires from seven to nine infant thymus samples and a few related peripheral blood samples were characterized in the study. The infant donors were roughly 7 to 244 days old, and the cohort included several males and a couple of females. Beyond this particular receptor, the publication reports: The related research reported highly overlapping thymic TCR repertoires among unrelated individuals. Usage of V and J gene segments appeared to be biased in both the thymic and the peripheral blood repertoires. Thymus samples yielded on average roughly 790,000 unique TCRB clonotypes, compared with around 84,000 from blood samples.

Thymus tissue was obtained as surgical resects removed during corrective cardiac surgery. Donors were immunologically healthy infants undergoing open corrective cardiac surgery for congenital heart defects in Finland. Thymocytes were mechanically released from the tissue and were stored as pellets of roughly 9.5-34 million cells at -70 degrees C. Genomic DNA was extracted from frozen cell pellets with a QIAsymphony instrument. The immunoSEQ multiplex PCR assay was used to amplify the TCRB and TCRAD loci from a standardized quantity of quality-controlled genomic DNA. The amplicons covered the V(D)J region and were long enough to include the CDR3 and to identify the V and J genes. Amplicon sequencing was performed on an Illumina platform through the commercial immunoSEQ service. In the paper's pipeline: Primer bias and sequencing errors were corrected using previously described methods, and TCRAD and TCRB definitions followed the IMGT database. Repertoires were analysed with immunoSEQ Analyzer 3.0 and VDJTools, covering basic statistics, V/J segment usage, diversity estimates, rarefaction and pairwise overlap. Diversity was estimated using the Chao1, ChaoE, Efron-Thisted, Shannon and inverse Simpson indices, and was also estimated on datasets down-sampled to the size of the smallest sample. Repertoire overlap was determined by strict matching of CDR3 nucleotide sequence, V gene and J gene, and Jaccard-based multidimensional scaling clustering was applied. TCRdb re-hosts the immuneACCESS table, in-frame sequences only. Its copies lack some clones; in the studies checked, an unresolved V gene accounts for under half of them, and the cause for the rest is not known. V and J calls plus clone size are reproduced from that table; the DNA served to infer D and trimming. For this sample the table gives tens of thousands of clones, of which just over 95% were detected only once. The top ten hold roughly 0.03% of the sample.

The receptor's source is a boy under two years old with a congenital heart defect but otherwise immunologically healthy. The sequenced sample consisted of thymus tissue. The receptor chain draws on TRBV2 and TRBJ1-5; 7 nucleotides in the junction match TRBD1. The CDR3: CASKPLNRGNQPQHF. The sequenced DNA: TGTGCCAGCAAACCCCTAAACAGGGGAAATCAGCCCCAGCATTTT.